This T cell receptor (beta chain) was found in a study of blood T cell repertoires in COVID-19. Study in general: The origin of the acute and convalescent COVID-19 samples was the United States, Italy and Spain. The cDNA or gDNA used as material had been derived from T cells, B-cell-depleted T cells, or PBMCs.

Here immunoSEQ multiplex PCR was the method, and the copy in TCRdb shows in-frame clones only, minus some. The data contain 150,000 to 190,000 clones, roughly four fifths of them singletons. Germline CDR1 is MNHEY and CDR2 is SMNVEV (reference sequence). The CDR3 totals 13 residues. The J segment lost 6 bases and the V segment lost 6 bases, leaving 3 bases of the junction unmatched. This chain connects TRBV27 to TRBJ2-2, with 8 nucleotides matching TRBD1. This receptor was obtained from a woman over 75 with acute or convalescent COVID-19. The sample consisted of peripheral blood. The CDR3 bases are TGTGCCAGCAGCCCACAGGGGGCCGGGGAGCTGTTTTTT. This sequence encodes CASSPQGAGELFF.